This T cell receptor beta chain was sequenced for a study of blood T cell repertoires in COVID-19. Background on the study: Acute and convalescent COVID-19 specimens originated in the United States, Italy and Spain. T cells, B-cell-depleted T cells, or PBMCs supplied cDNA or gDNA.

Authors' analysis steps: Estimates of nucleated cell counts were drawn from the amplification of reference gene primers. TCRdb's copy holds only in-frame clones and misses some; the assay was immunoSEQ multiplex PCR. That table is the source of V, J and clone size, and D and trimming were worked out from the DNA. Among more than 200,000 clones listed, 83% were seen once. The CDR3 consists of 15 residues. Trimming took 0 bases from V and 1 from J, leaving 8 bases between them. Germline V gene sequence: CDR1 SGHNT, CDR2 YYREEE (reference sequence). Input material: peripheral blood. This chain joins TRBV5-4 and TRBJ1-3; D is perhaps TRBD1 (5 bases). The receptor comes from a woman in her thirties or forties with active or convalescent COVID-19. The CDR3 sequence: CASSLAGVSGNTIYF. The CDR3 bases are TGTGCCAGCAGCTTGGCGGGGGTTTCTGGAAACACCATATATTTT.